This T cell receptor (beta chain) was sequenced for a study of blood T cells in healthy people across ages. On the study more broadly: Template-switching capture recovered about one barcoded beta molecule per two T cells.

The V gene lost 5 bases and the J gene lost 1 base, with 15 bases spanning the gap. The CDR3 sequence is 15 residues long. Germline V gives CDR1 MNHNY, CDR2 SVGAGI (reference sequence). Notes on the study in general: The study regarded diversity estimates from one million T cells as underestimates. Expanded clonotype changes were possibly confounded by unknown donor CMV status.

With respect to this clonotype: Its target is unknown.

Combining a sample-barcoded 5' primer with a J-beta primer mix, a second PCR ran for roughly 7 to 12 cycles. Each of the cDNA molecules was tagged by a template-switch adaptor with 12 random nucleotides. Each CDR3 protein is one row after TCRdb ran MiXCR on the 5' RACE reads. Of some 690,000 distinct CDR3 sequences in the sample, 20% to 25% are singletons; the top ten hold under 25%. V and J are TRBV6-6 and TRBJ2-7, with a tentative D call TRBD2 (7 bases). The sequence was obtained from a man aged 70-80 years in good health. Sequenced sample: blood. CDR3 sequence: CASSNPGGPSYEQYF. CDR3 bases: TGTGCCAGCAGTAACCCCGGGGGGCCATCCTACGAGCAGTACTTC.